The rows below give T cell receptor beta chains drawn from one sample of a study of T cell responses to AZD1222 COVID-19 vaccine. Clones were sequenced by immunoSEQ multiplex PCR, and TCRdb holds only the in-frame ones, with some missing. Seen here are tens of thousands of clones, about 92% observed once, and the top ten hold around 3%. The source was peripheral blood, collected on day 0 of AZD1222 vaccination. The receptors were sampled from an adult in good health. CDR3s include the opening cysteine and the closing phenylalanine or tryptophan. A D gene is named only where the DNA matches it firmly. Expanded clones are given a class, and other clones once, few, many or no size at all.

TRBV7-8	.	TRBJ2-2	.	TGTGCCAGCAGCTTACTTGAGAGCACCGGGGAGCTGTTTTTT	CASSLLESTGELFF
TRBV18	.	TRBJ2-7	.	TGTGCCAGCTCACGGGGACAACAGCCTCTTCAGGAGCAGTACTTC	CASSRGQQPLQEQYF
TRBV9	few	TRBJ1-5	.	TGTGCCAGCAGCCCCCACCCCCGTGAGGATCAGCCCCAGCATTTT	CASSPHPREDQPQHF
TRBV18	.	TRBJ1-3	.	TGTGCCAGCTCACCAGCCCAGGGTGTATCTGGAAACACCATATATTTT	CASSPAQGVSGNTIYF
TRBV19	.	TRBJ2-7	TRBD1	TGTGCCAGTAGTAAAGACAGGGGGTCCGAGCAGTACTTC	CASSKDRGSEQYF
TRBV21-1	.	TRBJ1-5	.	TGTGCCAGCACCTTAAGGGGTTACAATCAGCCCCAGCATTTT	CASTLRGYNQPQHF
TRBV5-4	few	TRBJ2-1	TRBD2	TGTGCCAGCAGCTTGGCGGCTAGCGGGACCTACAATGAGCAGTTCTTC	CASSLAASGTYNEQFF
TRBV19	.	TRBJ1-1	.	TGTGCCAGTAGTATCCAGCGGGGCACTGAAGCTTTCTTT	CASSIQRGTEAFF
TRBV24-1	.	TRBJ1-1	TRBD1	TGTGCCACCAGTGGAACAGGGGACATTGAAACTGAAGCTTTCTTT	CATSGTGDIETEAFF
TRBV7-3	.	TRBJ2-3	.	TGTGCCAGCAGCCCCGGCCGGGATACGCAGTATTTT	CASSPGRDTQYF
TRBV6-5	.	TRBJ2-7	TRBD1	TGTGCCAGCAGTTACAACGGACAGGTCTCCTACGAGCAGTACTTC	CASSYNGQVSYEQYF
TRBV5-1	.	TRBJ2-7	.	TGCGCCAGCAGCCTTCAAGGCCAACTATCCTACGAGCAGTACTTC	CASSLQGQLSYEQYF
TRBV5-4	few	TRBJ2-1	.	TGTGCCAGCAGCCCACCAGGGGTAGGGGGCTACAATGAGCAGTTCTTC	CASSPPGVGGYNEQFF
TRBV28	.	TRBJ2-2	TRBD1	TGTGCCAGCGGACCACTTCCCTCAACAGGGGTAGCCGGGGAGCTGTTTTTT	CASGPLPSTGVAGELFF
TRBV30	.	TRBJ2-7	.	TGTGCCGGAAAACTGGACGGCCCCTCCTACGAGCAGTACTTC	CAGKLDGPSYEQYF
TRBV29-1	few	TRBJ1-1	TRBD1	TGCAGCGCCGCGGACAGGGCCGCTGAAGCTTTCTTT	CSAADRAAEAFF
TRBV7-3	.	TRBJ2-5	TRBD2	TGTGCCAGCAGCTTAAGCGGGCTAGCGGGGGAAGAGACCCAGTACTTC	CASSLSGLAGEETQYF
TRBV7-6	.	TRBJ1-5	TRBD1	TGTGCCAGCAGCCAGACCGGGACAGGATCGGGGCCCCAGCATTTT	CASSQTGTGSGPQHF
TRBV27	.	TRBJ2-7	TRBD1	TGTGCCAGCAGTTTCTACAGGGGCTACGAGCAGTACTTC	CASSFYRGYEQYF
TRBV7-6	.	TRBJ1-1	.	TGTGCCAGCAGCTTGAAACCGGGACACACTGAAGCTTTCTTT	CASSLKPGHTEAFF
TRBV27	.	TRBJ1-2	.	TGTGCCAGCAGTTTCGTTGGCAGGGAACACTATGGCTACACCTTC	CASSFVGREHYGYTF
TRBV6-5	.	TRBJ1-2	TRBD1	TGTGCCAGCAGGGGGGGGACAGGGTATGGCTACACCTTC	CASRGGTGYGYTF
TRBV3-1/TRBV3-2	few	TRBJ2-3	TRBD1	TGTGCCAGCAGCCAGTACCAGACAGGGGGCACAGATACGCAGTATTTT	CASSQYQTGGTDTQYF
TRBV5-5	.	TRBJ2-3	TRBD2	TGTGCCAGCCCCGGGACTAGCGGACACACAGATACGCAGTATTTT	CASPGTSGHTDTQYF
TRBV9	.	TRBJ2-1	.	TGTGCCAGCAGCGTAAGGGACTACAATGAGCAGTTCTTC	CASSVRDYNEQFF
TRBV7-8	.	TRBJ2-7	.	TGTGCCAGCAGCTTATCCGGCTCAGGCTACGAGCAGTACTTC	CASSLSGSGYEQYF
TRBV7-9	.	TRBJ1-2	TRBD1	TGTGCCAGCAGCTTAGGGGGGACAGTGGTTGGCTACACCTTC	CASSLGGTVVGYTF
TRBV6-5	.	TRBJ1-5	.	TGTGCCAGCACTCTCGACAGAGTCGGTCAGCCCCAGCATTTT	CASTLDRVGQPQHF
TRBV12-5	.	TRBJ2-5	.	TGTGCTAGTGGTTTGAAGGGGGAGGAGACCCAGTACTTC	CASGLKGEETQYF
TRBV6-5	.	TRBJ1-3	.	TGTGCCAGCATTTTTTCAGGTTCGGACACCATATATTTT	CASIFSGSDTIYF
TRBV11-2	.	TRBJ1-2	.	TGTGCCAGCAGCTTAGACAAGCCTTACTATGGCTACACCTTC	CASSLDKPYYGYTF
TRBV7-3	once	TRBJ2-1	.	TGTGCCAGCAGCTTGGGTGCGAACAATGAGCAGTTCTTC	CASSLGANNEQFF
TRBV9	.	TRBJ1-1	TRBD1	TGTGCCAGCAGCGCGATCCCACCGGGACAGGGATGGAACACTGAAGCTTTCTTT	CASSAIPPGQGWNTEAFF
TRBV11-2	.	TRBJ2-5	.	TGTGCCAGCAGCTTAGAACGGGAGACCCAGTACTTC	CASSLERETQYF
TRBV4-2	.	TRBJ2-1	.	TGTGCCAGCAGCCAAGCCGCCTTTTCCTACAATGAGCAGTTCTTC	CASSQAAFSYNEQFF
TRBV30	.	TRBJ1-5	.	TGTGCCTGGAACAGGGATAGCAATCAGCCCCAGCATTTT	CAWNRDSNQPQHF